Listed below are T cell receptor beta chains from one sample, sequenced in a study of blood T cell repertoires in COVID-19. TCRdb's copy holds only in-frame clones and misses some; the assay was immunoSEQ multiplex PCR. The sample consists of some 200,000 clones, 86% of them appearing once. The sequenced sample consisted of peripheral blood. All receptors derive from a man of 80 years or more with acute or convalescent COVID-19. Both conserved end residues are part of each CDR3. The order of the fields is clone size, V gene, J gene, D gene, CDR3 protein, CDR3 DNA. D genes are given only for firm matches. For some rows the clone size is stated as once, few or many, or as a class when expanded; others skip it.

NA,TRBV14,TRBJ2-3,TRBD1,CASSRIGTGSDTQYF,TGTGCCAGCAGCCGGATCGGGACAGGGTCAGATACGCAGTATTTT
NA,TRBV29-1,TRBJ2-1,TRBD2,CSAISGRAGGNEQFF,TGCAGCGCTATTAGCGGGAGGGCCGGGGGGAATGAGCAGTTCTTC
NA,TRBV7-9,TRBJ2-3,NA,CASSFPEGTQYF,TGTGCCAGCAGCTTCCCCGAGGGTACGCAGTATTTT
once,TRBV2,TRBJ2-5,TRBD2,CASSAGLAEGAQYF,TGTGCCAGCAGTGCCGGACTAGCGGAGGGGGCCCAGTACTTC
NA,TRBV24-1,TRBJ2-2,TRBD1,CATKGQGNTGELFF,TGTGCCACCAAAGGACAGGGAAACACCGGGGAGCTGTTTTTT
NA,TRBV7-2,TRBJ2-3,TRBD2,CASSPNPPGLAGVGTQYF,TGTGCCAGCAGCCCAAACCCCCCGGGACTAGCGGGAGTTGGTACGCAGTATTTT
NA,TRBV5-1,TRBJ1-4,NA,CASSSGSTNEKLFF,TGCGCCAGCAGTTCAGGGTCAACTAATGAAAAACTGTTTTTT
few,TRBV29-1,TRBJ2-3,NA,CSVEGGTDTQYF,TGCAGCGTTGAAGGAGGCACAGATACGCAGTATTTT
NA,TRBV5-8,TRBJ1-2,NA,CASTSRGNYGYTF,TGTGCCAGCACCTCGCGGGGCAACTATGGCTACACCTTC
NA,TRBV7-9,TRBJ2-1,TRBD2,CASTATGEGFSGNEQFF,TGTGCCAGCACCGCCACGGGGGAGGGATTTTCGGGAAATGAGCAGTTCTTC
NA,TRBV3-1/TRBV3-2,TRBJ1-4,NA,CASSLRDGEKLFF,TGTGCCAGCAGTCTACGAGACGGGGAAAAACTGTTTTTT
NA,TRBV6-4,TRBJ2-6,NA,CASSALGANVLTF,TGTGCCAGCAGTGCACTCGGGGCCAACGTCCTGACTTTC
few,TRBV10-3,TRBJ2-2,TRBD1,CAISIRTGGADGELFF,TGTGCCATCAGTATTCGGACAGGGGGCGCGGACGGGGAGCTGTTTTTT
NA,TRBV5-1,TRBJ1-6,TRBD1,CASSRGAGTGSSPLHF,TGCGCCAGCAGCAGGGGGGCCGGGACAGGTAGTTCACCCCTCCACTTT
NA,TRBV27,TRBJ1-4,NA,CASSSLRGNEKLFF,TGTGCCAGCAGTAGTTTGCGGGGTAATGAAAAACTGTTTTTT
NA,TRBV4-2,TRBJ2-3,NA,CASSPGTGGPDTQYF,TGTGCCAGCAGCCCCGGGACTGGGGGACCAGATACGCAGTATTTT
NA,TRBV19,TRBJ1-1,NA,CASSSRENTEAFF,TGTGCCAGTAGTTCCCGGGAGAACACTGAAGCTTTCTTT
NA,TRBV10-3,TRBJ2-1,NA,CAISPQTSGNNEQFF,TGTGCCATCAGTCCTCAGACAAGCGGAAACAATGAGCAGTTCTTC
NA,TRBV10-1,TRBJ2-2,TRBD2,CASRGEGPTGELFF,TGCGCCAGCAGGGGGGAGGGCCCCACCGGGGAGCTGTTTTTT
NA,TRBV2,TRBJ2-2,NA,CASRRENTGELFF,TGTGCCAGCAGGAGGGAGAACACCGGGGAGCTGTTTTTT
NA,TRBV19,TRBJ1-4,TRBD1,CASSMIGTGSEKLFF,TGTGCCAGTAGTATGATAGGGACAGGGAGTGAAAAACTGTTTTTT
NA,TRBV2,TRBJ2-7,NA,CASSEVGGYYEQYF,TGTGCCAGCAGTGAAGTTGGCGGGTACTACGAGCAGTACTTC